The rows below give T cell receptor beta chains drawn from one sample of a study of OX40 agonist ivuxolimab in advanced cancers. The repertoire was sequenced with immunoSEQ multiplex PCR; TCRdb's copy has only in-frame clones and lacks some. The table has roughly 80,000 clones, over 80% seen once. Source: CD4+ or CD8+ T cells sorted from blood, taken in a trial of the OX40 agonist ivuxolimab. The receptors were sampled from an adult with an advanced solid tumor such as melanoma, head and neck, liver or kidney cancer. CDR3s include the opening cysteine and the closing phenylalanine or tryptophan. A D gene is named only where the DNA matches it firmly. Expanded clones are given a class, and other clones once, few, many or no size at all.

TRBJ1-2 | TRBV9 | NA | NA | TGTGCCAGCAGCGTAAGGCCGACAGGAGAAAACTATGGCTACACCTTC | CASSVRPTGENYGYTF
TRBJ2-3 | TRBV5-1 | NA | TRBD1 | TGCGCCAGCAAATACGTGACAGGGCCAGATACGCAGTATTTT | CASKYVTGPDTQYF
TRBJ1-1 | TRBV19 | NA | TRBD1 | TGTGCCAGTAGTATAGGGACAGGGATTTCAGTGAACACTGAAGCTTTCTTT | CASSIGTGISVNTEAFF
TRBJ1-2 | TRBV19 | NA | TRBD1 | TGTGCCAGTAGTATAGAACGAAGTCGGACAGGGAACTATGGCTACACCTTC | CASSIERSRTGNYGYTF
TRBJ2-7 | TRBV9 | NA | NA | TGTGCCAGCAGCGTAGGGTCGGCTTCCTACGAGCAGTACTTC | CASSVGSASYEQYF
TRBJ2-7 | TRBV18 | once | TRBD1 | TGTGCCAGCTCACCCACACTTCCGGGACAGGGGAGCTACGAGCAGTACTTC | CASSPTLPGQGSYEQYF
TRBJ2-5 | TRBV2 | NA | NA | TGTGCCAGCCCACAACCAGCCAAAGAGACCCAGTACTTC | CASPQPAKETQYF
TRBJ2-3 | TRBV7-9 | NA | NA | TGTGCCAGCAGCGGCCTCAGGGGCTTCGCAGATACGCAGTATTTT | CASSGLRGFADTQYF
TRBJ2-3 | TRBV27 | NA | NA | TGTGCCAGCAGGAAACATAACACAGATACGCAGTATTTT | CASRKHNTDTQYF
TRBJ2-5 | TRBV5-8 | NA | TRBD2 | TGTGCCAGCATCCAAGGACTAGCGGGGTTGGAGACCCAGTACTTC | CASIQGLAGLETQYF
TRBJ1-2 | TRBV28 | NA | NA | TGTGCCAGCAGTCGAGGGGTCTATGGCTACACCTTC | CASSRGVYGYTF
TRBJ2-5 | TRBV18 | NA | TRBD1 | TGTGCCAGCTCACCAAGGACAGGGTTGTCCTTCTTCCAAGAGACCCAGTACTTC | CASSPRTGLSFFQETQYF
TRBJ2-3 | TRBV7-9 | NA | TRBD2 | TGTGCCAGCAGCCGTTATATACGCGCGGCTAGCGGGACAGATACGCAGTATTTT | CASSRYIRAASGTDTQYF
TRBJ2-3 | TRBV28 | NA | NA | TGTGCCAGCCGGGCCTCCACAGATACGCAGTATTTT | CASRASTDTQYF
TRBJ2-3 | TRBV11-2 | NA | TRBD2 | TGTGCCAGCAGCTTAACTAGCGGGTCCCATAGCACAGATACGCAGTATTTT | CASSLTSGSHSTDTQYF
TRBJ1-6 | TRBV28 | NA | NA | TGTGCCAGCAGTTTACGGCAGGGTAGGGTTCCAAATTCACCCCTCCACTTT | CASSLRQGRVPNSPLHF
TRBJ2-6 | TRBV5-1 | NA | NA | TGCGCCAGCAGCGCGGGCGGGCCCTCTGGGGCCAACGTCCTGACTTTC | CASSAGGPSGANVLTF
TRBJ2-5 | TRBV11-2 | NA | NA | TGTGCCAGCAGCTTAGAGGAGGGTAGGGGGCCGGGAGAGACCCAGTACTTC | CASSLEEGRGPGETQYF
TRBJ2-1 | TRBV4-2 | NA | NA | TGTGCCAGCAGCCAAGATGAGGGCGGGGGCCTATACAATGAGCAGTTCTTC | CASSQDEGGGLYNEQFF
TRBJ1-2 | TRBV6-5 | NA | TRBD1 | TGTGCCAGCAGTCGCTCCCACAGGGGGCAATATGGCTACACCTTC | CASSRSHRGQYGYTF
TRBJ2-7 | TRBV20-1 | NA | NA | TGCAGTGCTAGTCTGTTCGACGAGCAGTACTTC | CSASLFDEQYF
TRBJ2-3 | TRBV7-2 | NA | NA | TGTGCCAGCAGCTTTGACCTCCGCACAGATACGCAGTATTTT | CASSFDLRTDTQYF
TRBJ2-2 | TRBV14 | few | NA | TGTGCCAGCAGCCTCATCGGAGTCCGAGACACCGGGGAGCTGTTTTTT | CASSLIGVRDTGELFF
TRBJ1-3 | TRBV7-2 | NA | NA | TGTGCCAGCAGGCATGACAGGACCGGCGGAAACACCATATATTTT | CASRHDRTGGNTIYF
TRBJ2-5 | TRBV2 | NA | NA | TGTGCCAGCAGTGTGGGGGGGCGTGAGACCCAGTACTTC | CASSVGGRETQYF
TRBJ1-4 | TRBV4-1 | NA | TRBD1 | TGCGCCAGCAGCCAAGTCGCAGGGGGCGGAAAACTGTTTTTT | CASSQVAGGGKLFF
TRBJ1-4 | TRBV5-4 | NA | NA | TGTGCCAGCAGCTTGTCTGGGGGCAAACTGTTTTTT | CASSLSGGKLFF
TRBJ1-6 | TRBV28 | NA | NA | TGTGCCAGCAGTTTACCTGCCCCCGATTCACCCCTCCACTTT | CASSLPAPDSPLHF
TRBJ2-1 | TRBV19 | once | NA | TGTGCCAGCTCCCGGGGAACCTACAATGAGCAGTTCTTC | CASSRGTYNEQFF
TRBJ2-7 | TRBV30 | once | TRBD1 | TGTGCCTGGAGAAGTCCCGGGACAGGGGTTCCGTACTTC | CAWRSPGTGVPYF
TRBJ2-5 | TRBV7-3 | once | TRBD2 | TGTGCCAGCAGCCCGAGGACTAGCTCGGAGACCCAGTACTTC | CASSPRTSSETQYF
TRBJ2-5 | TRBV28 | NA | NA | TGTGCCAGCAGTTCCCCTTCCAAACAGGGTCAAGAGACCCAGTACTTC | CASSSPSKQGQETQYF
TRBJ2-5 | TRBV18 | NA | TRBD1 | TGTGCCAGCTCACCTGACAGGGTCCAAGAGACCCAGTACTTC | CASSPDRVQETQYF
TRBJ2-1 | TRBV7-9 | NA | TRBD1 | TGTGCCAGCAGCTTAGCCTGGGCGGGACAGGGCGGGGACAATGAGCAGTTCTTC | CASSLAWAGQGGDNEQFF
TRBJ2-7 | TRBV10-3 | NA | NA | TGTGCCATCAAAGGGGGGGCCACTCCTAACCCCTACGAGCAGTACTTC | CAIKGGATPNPYEQYF
TRBJ2-7 | TRBV18 | few | NA | TGTGCCAGCTCACCAATGGGGATCTACGAGCAGTACTTC | CASSPMGIYEQYF
TRBJ2-7 | TRBV7-8 | NA | NA | TGTGCCAGCAGCTTCGTAACCTACGAGCAGTACTTC | CASSFVTYEQYF
TRBJ2-5 | TRBV5-1 | NA | TRBD1 | TGCGCCAGCAGCTTGAGAGCCGGGACAGGGGGTCAAGAGACCCAGTACTTC | CASSLRAGTGGQETQYF
TRBJ1-6 | TRBV7-2 | NA | NA | TGTGCCAGCAGCTTAGATGGCTCTAGGTCACCCCTCCACTTT | CASSLDGSRSPLHF
TRBJ1-1 | TRBV5-1 | NA | TRBD1 | TGCGCCAGCAGCCTGACTACAAGGGACAGTTGGAACACTGAAGCTTTCTTT | CASSLTTRDSWNTEAFF
TRBJ2-2 | TRBV10-3 | NA | NA | TGTGCCATCAGTGTTGACAGCTACGCGAACACCGGGGAGCTGTTTTTT | CAISVDSYANTGELFF
TRBJ2-7 | TRBV5-1 | NA | NA | TGCGCCAGCAGCTTGACAGGTTTCTCTATCGAGCAGTACTTC | CASSLTGFSIEQYF
TRBJ1-2 | TRBV10-2 | few | TRBD1 | TGCGCCAGCAACAAAGGGGGCGCCGGTGGCTACACCTTC | CASNKGGAGGYTF
TRBJ1-2 | TRBV5-1 | NA | NA | TGCGCCAGCAGCTTAACGGGGGCGGAAGGCTACACCTTC | CASSLTGAEGYTF
TRBJ2-7 | TRBV2 | NA | NA | TGTGCCAGCGATAGTCTTTCAGGGTTTGGCCTAGACGGGATCTACGAGCAGTACTTC | CASDSLSGFGLDGIYEQYF
TRBJ2-1 | TRBV4-1 | NA | TRBD2 | TGCGCCAGCAGCCAAGCTAGCGGGAGTGGGACCTACAATGAGCAGTTCTTC | CASSQASGSGTYNEQFF
TRBJ1-2 | TRBV2 | NA | NA | TGTGCCAGCAGTCCGGACAAGAACTATGGCTACACCTTC | CASSPDKNYGYTF
TRBJ2-7 | TRBV11-1 | NA | NA | TGTGCCAGCAGCATGATGAGCGGAGGGGCCTACGAGCAGTACTTC | CASSMMSGGAYEQYF
TRBJ1-6 | TRBV13 | NA | NA | TGTGCCAGCAGCTTGAAGGGGGATAATTCACCCCTCCACTTT | CASSLKGDNSPLHF
TRBJ1-2 | TRBV28 | few | TRBD1 | TGTGCCAGCAGTTCCCAGGAGGGGGCCAACTATGGCTACACCTTC | CASSSQEGANYGYTF